This T cell receptor beta chain is drawn from a study of T-cell memory formation after mild COVID-19. Findings and caveats of the study: The CD4+ clones that contracted clustered mainly within CM and EM, and the CD8+ clones concentrated in EMRA.

This clonotype appeared a few times. Its target is unknown. Each CDR3 protein is one row after TCRdb ran MiXCR on the 5' RACE reads. Of under 700,000 distinct CDR3 sequences in the sample, around 21% were seen once. Germline V gene sequence: CDR1 SGHTA, CDR2 FQGNSA. V lost 5 bases and J lost 3, with 13 bases in between. This CDR3 has 14 amino acids. The sample comprised PBMCs or a T cell subset sorted from them (not recorded which). V usage is TRBV7-2 and J usage is TRBJ1-2; D remains unclear. The TCR comes from an adult woman who had mild COVID-19 (a few samples of this study predate the infection). Cell type and time point are not known. The CDR3 DNA sequence: TGTGCCAGCAGCACTCAGAGAGGACACTATGGCTACACCTTC. Translated: CASSTQRGHYGYTF.